The 20 T cell receptor beta chains below were found in one sample sequenced in a study of cytomegalovirus exposure and HLA in healthy donors. A multiplex PCR was run with 60 Vbeta primers and 13 Jbeta primers. TCRdb's copy holds only in-frame clones and misses some; the assay was immunoSEQ multiplex PCR. The sample consists of around 170,000 clones, about four fifths of them appearing once. Sequencing was performed on PBMCs. These TCRs come from a woman aged 50 to 60 in good health and CMV-seropositive.

This clone appeared a single time. The chain joins TRBV7-9 to TRBJ1-3; no reliable D call. The CDR3 covers 15 residues. V was cut by 5 bases and J by 0 bases, with 11 bases left in between. Looked up from germline, CDR1 is SEHNR and CDR2 is FQNEAQ (reference sequence). CDR3 sequence (DNA): TGTGCCAGCAGCCCCAAGCTAGTCTCTGGAAACACCATATATTTT. Translating it yields CASSPKLVSGNTIYF.

The rearrangement links TRBV29-1 to TRBJ2-3, with TRBD1 identical over 8 bases. This CDR3 has 12 residues. The V gene end was trimmed by 7 bases and the J gene end by 6 bases; junction bases not matched to a gene: 6. Germline assignment: CDR1 SQVTM and CDR2 ANQGSEA. Here the CDR3 DNA reads TGCAGCGGATCAACAGGGGGGGATACGCAGTATTTT. This gives the protein CSGSTGGDTQYF.

Turning to this clone: Compared with germline, one end of the junction differs, possibly owing to a read error. V is TRBV9 and J is TRBJ2-2; D possibly corresponds to TRBD2 (5 bases). This CDR3 is built from 14 residues. The germline CDR1 and CDR2 sequences are SGDLS and YYNGEE. The CDR3 coding sequence is TGTGCCAGCAGCGTAGGCTCTATGCCTGGGGAGCTGCTTTTT. Translating gives CASSVGSMPGELLF. Complete variable domain (other parts from reference TRBV9 and TRBJ2-2): DSGVTQTPKHLITATGQRVTLRCSPRSGDLSVYWYQQSLDQGLQFLIQYYNGEERAKGNILERFSAQQFPDLHSELNLSSLELGDSALYFCASSVGSMPGELLFGEGSRLTVL.

This clone was seen just once. This chain joins TRBV29-1 and TRBJ2-3; 7 bases line up with TRBD2. V lost 7 bases, J lost 0 bases, and 4 bases stayed unmatched. Germline CDR1 and CDR2: SQVTM and ANQGSEA. This CDR3 is built from 13 residues. This CDR3 reads CSASGASTDTQYF. DNA for the CDR3: TGCAGCGCCAGCGGGGCTAGCACAGATACGCAGTATTTT.

This chain links TRBV4-2 with TRBJ2-2; 7 positions agree with TRBD2. The CDR3 contains 17 residues. In germline, CDR1 is LGHNA, CDR2 YNFKEQ. V lost 0 bases and J lost 0; bases outside the gene matches: 4. CDR3 DNA: TGTGCCAGCAGCCAAGAGGCGGGACTATCGAACACCGGGGAGCTGTTTTTT. It yields the protein CASSQEAGLSNTGELFF.

The chain links TRBV2 to TRBJ2-5; 8 positions match TRBD2. CDR3 size: 15 residues. V shed 10 bases and J 4 bases; nucleotides not matched to a gene: 14. The germline CDR1 and CDR2 sequences are SNHLY and FYNNEI. Here the CDR3 DNA reads TGTGCCACCGATAGCGGGAACGTTGTTGGAGAGACCCAGTACTTC. It codes for CATDSGNVVGETQYF.

The gene calls are TRBV7-9 and TRBJ2-2; D is perhaps TRBD2 (6 bases). Germline assignment: CDR1 SEHNR and CDR2 FQNEAQ (reference sequence). This CDR3 region has 14 residues. V lost 10 bases, J lost 2 bases, and 14 bases lay in between. The CDR3 DNA reads as TGTGCCACCCGCGGGGCGACCAACACCGGGGAGCTGTTTTTT. Protein: CATRGATNTGELFF.

The rearrangement links TRBV9 to TRBJ2-7, with a weak D call TRBD2 (6 bases). The V end lost 7 bases, the J end lost 9 bases, and 17 bases lay between the germline ends. The CDR3 has 12 amino acids. CDR1 is SGDLS, CDR2 YYNGEE, per germline. The CDR3 DNA is TGTGCCAGCGGCTCCGGAGGGTTTGGGCAGTACTTC. Protein product: CASGSGGFGQYF.

There are a few counts of this clone. This chain joins TRBV2 and TRBJ1-2; the D gene is possibly TRBD1 (5 bases). V was clipped by 6 bases and J by 1 base, with 15 bases between them. CDR1 and CDR2 from the germline V gene are SNHLY and FYNNEI. The CDR3 runs 15 residues. The CDR3 DNA follows: TGTGCCAGCAGCGGTGGGGGGGGACGTAACTATGGCTACACCTTC. Encoded protein: CASSGGGGRNYGYTF.

On this clone: The junction shows a germline mismatch at one end, possibly a read error. CDR3 region: CSSSPDLGPGADTQYF. CDR3 sequence (DNA): TGTTCCAGCAGCCCGGACCTAGGCCCGGGGGCAGATACGCAGTATTTT. V and J are TRBV7-9 and TRBJ2-3; possible D gene TRBD2, 6 bases. The CDR3 extends over 16 amino acids. Per germline, CDR1 SEHNR and CDR2 FQNEAQ (reference sequence).

The rearrangement links TRBV6-1 to TRBJ2-3, with a tentative D call TRBD2 (6 bases). V dropped 2 bases and J dropped 4 bases, with 10 bases sitting between them. Germline CDR1 is MNHNS and CDR2 is SASEGT. The CDR3 is made up of 14 amino acids. The DNA for the CDR3 is TGTGCCAGCAGTGAACGGGGGAGCCCAGATACGCAGTATTTT. It yields the protein CASSERGSPDTQYF.

This rearrangement joins TRBV5-1 to TRBJ2-5, with D possibly matching TRBD2 (5 bases). The germline V gene has CDR1 SGHRS and CDR2 YFSETQ. V was pared by 4 bases and J by 3 bases, with 13 bases between. The CDR3 is 14 residues long. The CDR3 loop is CASSQERGKETQYF. CDR3 DNA sequence: TGCGCCAGCAGCCAGGAACGGGGAAAAGAGACCCAGTACTTC. The whole variable domain, filled in from reference TRBV5-1 and TRBJ2-5, reads KAGVTQTPRYLIKTRGQQVTLSCSPISGHRSVSWYQQTPGQGLQFLFEYFSETQRNKGNFPGRFSGRQFSNSRSEMNVSTLELGDSALYLCASSQERGKETQYFGPGTRLLVL.

The chain is built from TRBV7-9 and TRBJ2-2; TRBD1 aligns across 9 bases. The V gene's germline CDR1 is SEHNR and CDR2 FQNEAQ (reference sequence). This CDR3 contains 16 residues. The V gene end was trimmed by 0 bases and the J gene end by 5 bases; junction bases not matched to a gene: 4. Here the CDR3 reads CASSLAGTGQTGELFF. CDR3 DNA: TGTGCCAGCAGCTTAGCGGGGACAGGGCAAACCGGGGAGCTGTTTTTT.

The rearrangement uses TRBV5-6 and TRBJ2-7; perhaps TRBD2 as D (6 bases). V lost 0 bases, J lost 6 bases, and 10 bases lay in between. The CDR3 consists of 13 residues. In germline, CDR1 is SGHDT, CDR2 YYEEEE. Written as DNA, the CDR3 is TGTGCCAGCAGCTTGGCACTAGCCCCCGAGCAGTACTTC. This codes for CASSLALAPEQYF.

This chain links TRBV2 with TRBJ2-1, with 7 bases lining up with TRBD2. Germline CDR1 SNHLY, CDR2 FYNNEI. Trimming removed 6 bases from V and 3 bases from J; junction bases left unmatched: 5. CDR3 length: 14 amino acids. Here the CDR3 DNA reads TGTGCCAGCAGCTCGGGAGGAGGCTACAATGAGCAGTTCTTC. This encodes CASSSGGGYNEQFF.

This sequence joins TRBV29-1 and TRBJ2-1; 9 bases are a match to TRBD2. V was pared by 2 bases and J by 9 bases, with 11 bases of the junction left unmatched. Germline lookup yields CDR1 SQVTM and CDR2 ANQGSEA. This CDR3 spans 15 amino acids. The CDR3 coding sequence is TGCAGCGTTGAACATCGGCTAGCGGGATGGGGTGAGCAGTTCTTC. Residues: CSVEHRLAGWGEQFF.

The CDR3 reads CASSLEGTANYGYTF. CDR3 DNA: TGTGCCAGCAGCTTAGAGGGGACAGCAAACTATGGCTACACCTTC. This sequence joins TRBV7-8 and TRBJ1-2, with 7 bases identical to TRBD1. The trim removed 1 base at V and 2 bases at J, leaving 4 bases unmatched. The CDR3 contains 15 residues. Germline values: CDR1 SGHVS, CDR2 FQNEAQ.

The rearrangement uses TRBV25-1 and TRBJ2-7, with D hard to call. CDR3 length: 14 amino acids. The germline V and J ends were trimmed by 8 bases and 0 bases, with 14 bases remaining between them. CDR1 is MGHDK and CDR2 is SYGVNS in the germline V gene. The CDR3 DNA is TGTGCCAGCTGTCCGGCCCCTAGCTCCTACGAGCAGTACTTC. This sequence encodes CASCPAPSSYEQYF.

J is TRBJ2-6 and V is TRBV15; D not certain. CDR1 LNHNV and CDR2 YYDKDF come from the germline V gene (reference sequence). This CDR3 has 16 amino acids. The V and J ends lost 1 base and 1 base respectively, with 8 bases between them. The CDR3 sequence is CATSRARGSGANVLTF. CDR3 coding DNA: TGTGCCACCAGCAGAGCCCGCGGATCTGGGGCCAACGTCCTGACTTTC.

On this clone itself: At one boundary the junction diverges from the germline segment, which might be a read error. The chain uses TRBV7-9 and TRBJ2-4, with 15 bases identical to TRBD2. Germline loops: CDR1 SEHNR, CDR2 FQNEAQ (reference sequence). The CDR3 loop spans 19 amino acids. The CDR3 here is CSSSRPGLAGGSAKNIQYF. The CDR3 DNA follows: TGTTCCAGCAGCCGACCGGGACTAGCGGGGGGTTCAGCCAAAAACATTCAGTACTTC.